The T cell receptor beta chain described here comes from a study of cytomegalovirus exposure and HLA in healthy donors. A multiplex PCR was run with 60 Vbeta primers and 13 Jbeta primers. Clones were sequenced by immunoSEQ multiplex PCR, and TCRdb holds only the in-frame ones, with some missing. The sample records around 33,000 clones, roughly three quarters being singletons. Points from the study as a whole: The study put roughly 160 TCR beta chains on its list as cytomegalovirus-associated.

Points on this clone: Its antigen remains unidentified.

The CDR3 totals 12 residues. The V gene's germline CDR1 is MDHEN and CDR2 SYDVKM. This TCR was sampled from a woman under 40 in good health and CMV-seropositive. The sample taken for sequencing was PBMCs. The chain uses TRBV28 and TRBJ2-2, with 8 bases identical to TRBD2. CDR3 residues: CYSGDVTGELFF. CDR3 in DNA: TGTTATAGCGGGGACGTCACCGGGGAGCTGTTTTTT. The full variable domain, with the rest looked up from reference TRBV28 and TRBJ2-2, is DVKVTQSSRYLVKRTGEKVFLECVQDMDHENMFWYRQDPGLGLRLIYFSYDVKMKEKGDIPEGYSVSREKKERFSLILESASTNQTSMYLCYSGDVTGELFFGEGSRLTVL.